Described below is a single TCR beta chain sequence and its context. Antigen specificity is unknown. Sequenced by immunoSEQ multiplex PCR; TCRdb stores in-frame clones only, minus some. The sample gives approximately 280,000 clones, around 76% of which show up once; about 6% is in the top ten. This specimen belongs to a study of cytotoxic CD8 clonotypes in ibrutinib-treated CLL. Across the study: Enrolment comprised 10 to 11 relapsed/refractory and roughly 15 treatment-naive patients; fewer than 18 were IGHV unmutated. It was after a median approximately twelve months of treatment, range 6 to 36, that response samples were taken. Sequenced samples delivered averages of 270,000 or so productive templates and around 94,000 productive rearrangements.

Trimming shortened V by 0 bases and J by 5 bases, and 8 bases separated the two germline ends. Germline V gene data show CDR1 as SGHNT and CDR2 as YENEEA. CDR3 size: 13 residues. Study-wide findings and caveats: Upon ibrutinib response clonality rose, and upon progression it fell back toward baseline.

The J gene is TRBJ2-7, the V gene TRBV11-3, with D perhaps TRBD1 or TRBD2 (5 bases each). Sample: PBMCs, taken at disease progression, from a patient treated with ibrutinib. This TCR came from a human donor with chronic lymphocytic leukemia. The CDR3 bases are TGTGCCAGCAGCTTAGATGGGGGAAACGAGCAGTACTTC. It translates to CASSLDGGNEQYF.